These 19 T cell receptor beta chains were all obtained from the same sample, sequenced in a study of Ad26.COV2.S vaccination and SARS-CoV-2 variants. The treatment was: about 20 received Ad26.COV2.S at low or high dose, single or two shots; roughly five received placebo; per-sample allocation not given. Sample collection was performed on day 63 after the first vaccine or placebo injection. This table comes from immunoSEQ multiplex PCR, and its TCRdb copy is limited to in-frame clones, with some not included. The sample consists of roughly 500,000 clones, approximately 90% of them appearing once. The starting material was peripheral blood, obtained in a trial of Ad26.COV2.S vaccine versus placebo. The receptor source for this set is a person between 18 and 65 years old who received the Ad26.COV2.S COVID-19 vaccine or a placebo.

This clone was counted between two and nine times. The identical CDR3 is also encoded by other nucleotide sequences in the sample. The chain links TRBV9 to TRBJ2-2; no firm D call. There are 15 residues in the CDR3. In germline, CDR1 is SGDLS, CDR2 YYNGEE. V was clipped by 2 bases and J by 0 bases, with 8 bases between them. CDR3 bases: TGTGCCAGCAGCGTTGGGCGCACGAACACCGGGGAGCTGTTTTTT. Protein: CASSVGRTNTGELFF.

As concerns this clone: Other DNA sequences in this specimen translate into the identical CDR3. The V gene is TRBV27, the J gene TRBJ2-7, with D tentatively TRBD1 (6 bases). Trimming left V 0 bases short and J 4 bases short, with 7 bases between. CDR1 MNHEY and CDR2 SMNVEV come from the germline V gene (reference sequence). This CDR3 region has 13 residues. The CDR3 loop is CASSLSRGYEQYF. The CDR3 DNA sequence: TGTGCCAGCAGTTTATCGAGGGGGTACGAGCAGTACTTC.

This chain links TRBV7-3 with TRBJ2-2; tentatively, D is TRBD2 (6 bases). This CDR3 is 14 amino acids long. V lost 2 bases to trimming and J lost 5 bases, with 9 bases between them. CDR1 is SGHTA, CDR2 FQGTGA, per germline. The CDR3 sequence is CASSLGGATGELFF. In DNA, the CDR3 is TGTGCCAGCAGCTTAGGAGGGGCTACCGGGGAGCTGTTTTTT. Variable domain in full (rest from reference TRBV7-3 and TRBJ2-2): GAGVSQTPSNKVTEKGKYVELRCDPISGHTALYWYRQSLGQGPEFLIYFQGTGAADDSGLPNDRFFAVRPEGSVSTLKIQRTERGDSAVYLCASSLGGATGELFFGEGSRLTVL.

The J gene is TRBJ2-3, the V gene TRBV5-8, with 7 nucleotides matching TRBD1. The CDR3 spans 14 residues. CDR1 is SGHTS, CDR2 YDEGEE, per germline. The V gene end was trimmed by 4 bases and the J gene end by 2 bases; junction bases not matched to a gene: 4. The CDR3 DNA sequence: TGTGCCAGCAGCACGGGACAGTACACAGATACGCAGTATTTT. Amino acids: CASSTGQYTDTQYF. Looking up the rest from reference TRBV5-8 and TRBJ2-3 gives the full variable domain: EAGVTQSPTHLIKTRGQQATLRCSPISGHTSVYWYQQALGLGLQFLLWYDEGEERNRGNFPPRFSGRQFPNYSSELNVNALELEDSALYLCASSTGQYTDTQYFGPGTRLTVL.

The J gene is TRBJ2-1, the V gene TRBV7-9, with 10 bases aligning to TRBD2. Trimming cost V 1 base and J 9 bases; bases outside gene matches: 3. The CDR3 length is 14 residues. CDR1 is SEHNR and CDR2 is FQNEAQ in the germline V gene (reference sequence). The DNA of the CDR3 is TGTGCCAGCAGCTTAGGGCTAGCGGGGGTTGAGCAGTTCTTC. Amino acids: CASSLGLAGVEQFF.

Only one count was recorded for this clone. This rearrangement joins TRBV12-1 to TRBJ2-4; no DNA check was done on the table's D call, TRBD2. TRBV12-1 is a pseudogene. The CDR3 runs 18 residues. CDR3: CASSFGLAGVLAKNIQYF. In nucleotides, the CDR3 is TGTGCCAGCAGCTTTGGACTAGCGGGAGTACTGGCCAAAAACATTCAGTACTTC.

CDR3 sequence (DNA): TGTGCCAGCAGTAACAGGGTGCGTGAGCAGTACTTC. Its translation: CASSNRVREQYF. The chain links TRBV6-5 to TRBJ2-7, with a weak D call TRBD1 (6 bases). The CDR3 runs to 12 residues. Trimming shortened V by 5 bases and J by 7 bases, and 12 bases separated the two germline ends. CDR1 is MNHEY and CDR2 is SVGAGI in the germline V gene.

The chain employs TRBV18 and TRBJ1-2, with a tentative D call TRBD1 (6 bases). Trimming stripped 0 bases from V and 5 bases from J, with 10 bases between. Germline V gene sequence: CDR1 KGHSH, CDR2 LQKENI. This CDR3 region has 14 residues. The CDR3 DNA follows: TGTGCCAGCTCACCACCGGACAGCCAATATGGCTACACCTTC. It specifies CASSPPDSQYGYTF.

V is TRBV4-1 and J is TRBJ2-3; 9 positions agree with TRBD1. Unmatched junction bases numbered 4, after V lost 0 bases and J lost 3 bases. Germline CDR1 reads MGHRA; CDR2 reads YSYEKL. The CDR3 consists of 16 residues. CDR3 sequence: CASSQDSTGGTDTQYF. Written as DNA, the CDR3 is TGCGCCAGCAGCCAAGATTCGACAGGGGGTACAGATACGCAGTATTTT.

The V call is TRBV7-2, the J call TRBJ2-7; 10 nucleotides match TRBD2. This CDR3 has 16 residues. V lost 0 bases and J lost 8; bases outside the gene matches: 10. Germline V gene data show CDR1 as SGHTA and CDR2 as FQGNSA. CDR3 sequence reads: CASSLAGASGGGKQYF. CDR3 in DNA: TGTGCCAGCAGCTTAGCCGGGGCTAGCGGGGGAGGAAAGCAGTACTTC.

The chain is built from TRBV13 and TRBJ2-7, with D perhaps TRBD2 (6 bases). From germline, CDR1 is PRHDT and CDR2 FYEKMQ (reference sequence). The V end lost 5 bases, the J end lost 6 bases, and 17 bases lay between the germline ends. The CDR3 is 14 amino acids. The CDR3 sequence is CASSDGRAAGEQYF. DNA of the CDR3: TGTGCCAGCAGCGACGGGCGGGCAGCGGGCGAGCAGTACTTC.

The CDR3 loop is CASSRQGDPWDEQFF. For the CDR3, the DNA is TGTGCCAGCAGCCGACAGGGCGACCCCTGGGATGAGCAGTTCTTC. The chain joins TRBV3-1 (or the pseudogene TRBV3-2) to TRBJ2-1, with TRBD1 matching over 7 bases. Germline-derived CDR1 and CDR2 are LGHDT and YNNKEL (reference sequence). The V segment lost 4 bases and the J segment 8 bases; nucleotides outside the gene matches: 11. This CDR3 is built from 15 residues.

The chain links TRBV18 to TRBJ1-1; D is perhaps TRBD1 (6 bases). V lost 2 bases to trimming and J lost 5 bases, with 18 bases between them. The CDR3 loop spans 16 amino acids. Germline lookup yields CDR1 KGHSH and CDR2 LQKENI. The CDR3, as DNA: TGTGCCAGCTCACCAGGCCGGAGTGGGGGCAGGACTGAAGCTTTCTTT. It specifies CASSPGRSGGRTEAFF.

V is TRBV9 and J is TRBJ2-7; D remains ambiguous. V lost 0 bases, J lost 4 bases, and 14 bases lay in between. Germline assignment: CDR1 SGDLS and CDR2 YYNGEE. The CDR3 extends over 15 amino acids. CDR3 in DNA: TGTGCCAGCAGCGTAGCAGTGGGCCCTGAATACGAGCAGTACTTC. This translates into CASSVAVGPEYEQYF.

This chain uses TRBV7-6 with TRBJ2-1; 8 bases align to TRBD1. V was clipped by 5 bases and J by 9 bases; unmatched bases: 9. Germline values: CDR1 SGHVS, CDR2 FNYEAQ. The CDR3 is 14 residues long. The CDR3: CASSLRPGGLEQFF. CDR3 DNA sequence: TGTGCCAGCAGCCTACGCCCAGGGGGCCTTGAGCAGTTCTTC.

The chain joins TRBV30 to TRBJ1-4; D might be TRBD1 (6 bases). Per the germline V gene, CDR1 is GTSNPN and CDR2 is SVGIG (reference sequence). The CDR3 consists of 14 residues. The V gene lost 1 base and the J gene lost 5 bases, with 11 bases spanning the gap. CDR3 coding DNA: TGTGCCTGGAGTGAGTGGGGGGCAAATGAAAAACTGTTTTTT. Its protein is CAWSEWGANEKLFF.

The count of this clone is one. The rearrangement uses TRBV7-6 and TRBJ1-3, with D uncertain. The CDR3 covers 15 residues. In germline, CDR1 is SGHVS, CDR2 FNYEAQ. The ends were cut back, 6 bases at V and 1 base at J, with 13 bases in the middle. The CDR3 loop reads CASSSGQKSGNTIYF. The DNA of the CDR3 is TGTGCCAGCAGTTCAGGTCAGAAATCTGGAAACACCATATATTTT. The whole variable domain, remainder taken from reference TRBV7-6 and TRBJ1-3, is GAGVSQSPRYKVTKRGQDVALRCDPISGHVSLYWYRQALGQGPEFLTYFNYEAQQDKSGLPNDRFSAERPEGSISTLTIQRTEQRDSAMYRCASSSGQKSGNTIYFGEGSWLTVV.

Only a few counts were recorded for this clone. The V gene is TRBV6-6, the J gene TRBJ1-2; D remains ambiguous. Trimming cost V 0 bases and J 3 bases, with 14 bases left between them. This CDR3 has 16 residues. From germline, CDR1 is MNHNY and CDR2 SVGAGI (reference sequence). The CDR3 nucleotides read TGTGCCAGCAGTTACTCGAGCTCTCTCCCCTACTATGGCTACACCTTC. This gives the protein CASSYSSSLPYYGYTF.

CDR3 in DNA: TGTGCCACCAGCATCTTTGATAGCAATGAGCAGTTCTTC. This codes for CATSIFDSNEQFF. This sequence joins TRBV15 and TRBJ2-1; D is unresolved. Trimming took 4 bases from V and 6 from J, leaving 10 bases between them. Germline loops: CDR1 LNHNV, CDR2 YYDKDF (reference sequence). The CDR3 runs to 13 residues.